The T cell receptor beta chain under discussion was sequenced for a study of blood T cell repertoires in COVID-19. The method was immunoSEQ multiplex PCR; TCRdb's version includes in-frame clones alone and lacks a portion of them. The data contain 120,000 to 150,000 clones, roughly 79% of them seen just once; the ten biggest clones take up roughly 7.7%. V trimming: 3 bases; J trimming: 4 bases; junction bases outside the gene matches: 14. Germline assignment: CDR1 MNHEY and CDR2 SMNVEV (reference sequence). This CDR3 region has 18 residues. The V call is TRBV27, the J call TRBJ2-2, with TRBD1 matching over 7 bases. The sample consisted of peripheral blood. This TCR derives from a human donor with acute or convalescent COVID-19. The donor label of this sample is uncertain. The CDR3: CASSLRNPTGTATGELFF. The CDR3, as DNA: TGTGCCAGCAGTTTGAGAAACCCGACAGGGACGGCCACCGGGGAGCTGTTTTTT.